The 28 T cell receptor beta chains listed next were all sequenced from one sample in a study of siplizumab effects on memory and regulatory T cells. The table came from immunoSEQ multiplex PCR; TCRdb's copy has only in-frame clones and leaves some out. The repertoire holds some 62,000 clones, roughly 85% seen once, with roughly 3.8% in the top ten. Sequencing input: memory CD4+ T cells sorted from blood. The receptors were sampled from a human donor in good health.

The rearrangement uses TRBV5-1 and TRBJ2-7, with 15 nucleotides matching TRBD2. Unmatched junction bases numbered 7, after V lost 0 bases and J lost 0 bases. CDR1 is SGHRS, CDR2 YFSETQ, per germline. The CDR3 has 19 residues. CDR3 DNA: TGCGCCAGCAGCTTGGAGCCCGGACTAGCGGGAGGGAGCTCCTACGAGCAGTACTTC. This codes for CASSLEPGLAGGSSYEQYF.

J is TRBJ2-3 and V is TRBV4-1, with D perhaps given as TRBD1 or TRBD2 (5 bases each). The V gene lost 1 base and the J gene lost 1 base, with 12 bases spanning the gap. Germline values: CDR1 MGHRA, CDR2 YSYEKL. The CDR3 runs 16 residues. Written as DNA, the CDR3 is TGCGCCAGCAGCCAAGGCCGGGGCCGGGGCACAGATACGCAGTATTTT. This encodes CASSQGRGRGTDTQYF.

This clone was detected only once. The DNA of the CDR3 is TGTGCCAGCACGGGGGAATCTGGCTCCTACGAGCAGTACTTC. It is translated as CASTGESGSYEQYF. The gene calls are TRBV28 and TRBJ2-7; TRBD2 is a possible D gene (6 bases). CDR1 and CDR2 (germline): MDHEN, SYDVKM. With 7 bases removed from V and 0 bases from J, the gap between germline ends came to 13 bases. This CDR3 is built from 14 residues.

The table lists this clone with a few counts. V and J are TRBV29-1 and TRBJ1-1; D possibly corresponds to TRBD1 (5 bases). The V gene lost 4 bases and the J gene lost 5 bases, with 8 bases spanning the gap. In germline, CDR1 is SQVTM, CDR2 ANQGSEA. The CDR3 covers 11 residues. The CDR3 is CSVVWGTEAFF. The CDR3 bases are TGCAGCGTTGTGTGGGGGACTGAAGCTTTCTTT.

This chain connects TRBV5-1 to TRBJ2-3; 8 bases agree with TRBD2. This CDR3 has 16 amino acids. Germline-derived CDR1 and CDR2 are SGHRS and YFSETQ. The V gene end was trimmed by 0 bases and the J gene end by 2 bases; junction bases not matched to a gene: 5. The CDR3 loop reads CASSLGGGRSTDTQYF. In DNA form, the CDR3 reads TGCGCCAGCAGCTTGGGCGGGGGGAGGTCCACAGATACGCAGTATTTT.

The genes are TRBV7-2 and TRBJ2-5, with unresolved D. The CDR3 length is 14 residues. Germline V gives CDR1 SGHTA, CDR2 FQGNSA. V was pared by 1 base and J by 1 base, with 7 bases between. The CDR3 reads CASSLDLSQETQYF. DNA for the CDR3: TGTGCCAGCAGCTTAGATCTCAGCCAAGAGACCCAGTACTTC.

The chain combines TRBV5-1 with TRBJ1-5; 9 nucleotides agree with TRBD1. CDR1 and CDR2 from the germline V gene are SGHRS and YFSETQ. V shed 0 bases, J shed 6 bases, and the junction held 10 bases outside the gene matches. The CDR3 spans 17 residues. DNA of the CDR3: TGCGCCAGCAGCTTGGGGACAGGGGATGCGTCCGTTCAGCCCCAGCATTTT. It is translated as CASSLGTGDASVQPQHF.

This sequence joins TRBV9 and TRBJ2-7; 7 bases fit TRBD1. V gave up 4 bases and J gave up 5 bases; unmatched junction bases: 9. Per the germline V gene, CDR1 is SGDLS and CDR2 is YYNGEE. The CDR3 contains 14 residues. The CDR3 here is CASSRPTDRDEQYF. For the CDR3, the DNA is TGTGCCAGCAGCCGCCCGACCGACAGGGACGAGCAGTACTTC.

Of note for this clone: A junction boundary mismatches the germline segment, possibly from a read error. Other DNA sequences in this specimen translate into the identical CDR3. The chain joins TRBV10-3 to TRBJ1-6, with D unclear. The CDR3 is 16 residues long. Germline CDR1 is ENHRY and CDR2 is SYGVKD. The CDR3 DNA reads as TGCGCCATCAGTGGTGAGGGTGGCTCCTATAATTCACCCCTCCACTTT. Translating it yields CAISGEGGSYNSPLHF.

This clone was observed a single time. The chain has TRBV7-9 and TRBJ2-7; 7 bases line up with TRBD1. Trimming removed 3 bases from V and 2 bases from J; junction bases left unmatched: 7. The CDR3 is 15 amino acids. The germline CDR1 and CDR2 sequences are SEHNR and FQNEAQ (reference sequence). CDR3 nucleotide sequence: TGTGCCAGCAGCTTGAAGACAGGGACCACCTACGAGCAGTACTTC. Its protein product is CASSLKTGTTYEQYF.

The chain recombines TRBV11-2 with TRBJ1-1, with D hard to call. This CDR3 comprises 15 residues. Germline-derived CDR1 and CDR2 are SGHAT and FQNNGV. V was trimmed by 1 base and J by 3 bases, leaving 12 bases between them. In DNA, the CDR3 is TGTGCCAGCAGCTTAGCGGCCCGGGGTTACACTGAAGCTTTCTTT. It yields the protein CASSLAARGYTEAFF.

The gene calls are TRBV18 and TRBJ2-7; weak D call: TRBD2 (5 bases). Germline-derived CDR1 and CDR2 are KGHSH and LQKENI. The CDR3 is 17 residues long. With 1 base removed from V and 0 bases from J, the gap between germline ends came to 16 bases. CDR3 nucleotide sequence: TGTGCCAGCTCACCACTGGAGCTAGCCGCCAGCTCCTACGAGCAGTACTTC. Translating gives CASSPLELAASSYEQYF.

The genes are TRBV19 and TRBJ2-5; TRBD1 matches 7 bases. This CDR3 spans 15 amino acids. CDR1 is LNHDA and CDR2 is SQIVND in the germline V gene (reference sequence). J gave up 0 bases and V 5 bases, and 6 bases lay outside the gene matches. The CDR3 DNA follows: TGTGCCAGTAGTCGTGGGACAGTGTACCAAGAGACCCAGTACTTC. Translation gives CASSRGTVYQETQYF.

The chain recombines TRBV9 with TRBJ2-1; maybe TRBD1 (5 bases). V was trimmed by 1 base and J by 1 base, leaving 12 bases between them. CDR3 length equals 16 residues. Germline V CDR1 and CDR2: SGDLS, YYNGEE. The CDR3 here is CASSVIQDLSYNEQFF. CDR3 DNA sequence: TGTGCCAGCAGCGTAATACAGGATCTTTCCTACAATGAGCAGTTCTTC.

This chain connects TRBV21-1 to TRBJ2-1; the table names TRBD2, a call not compared with the DNA. TRBV21-1 is a known pseudogene. CDR3 length: 16 amino acids. CDR3 nucleotide sequence: TGTGCCAGCATGTCCCGCAGGGTAGCGGTCCTAAATGAGCAGTTCTTC. Its translation is CASMSRRVAVLNEQFF.

This chain uses TRBV2 with TRBJ1-2; perhaps TRBD1 as D (6 bases). Germline V gene data show CDR1 as SNHLY and CDR2 as FYNNEI. Trimming pared 5 bases from V and 8 bases from J, leaving 15 bases between. The CDR3 consists of 13 residues. CDR3: CASSPETGPGYTF. In DNA form, the CDR3 reads TGTGCCAGCAGTCCCGAGACAGGCCCCGGCTACACCTTC.

This clone was found once. This chain joins TRBV19 and TRBJ2-1, with TRBD2 as a possible D gene (6 bases). The CDR3 runs to 14 residues. Looked up from germline, CDR1 is LNHDA and CDR2 is SQIVND (reference sequence). V lost 5 bases to trimming and J lost 9 bases, with 17 bases between them. The CDR3 protein is CASSPRDAYSEQFF. CDR3 DNA: TGTGCCAGTAGTCCGCGGGACGCCTATTCTGAGCAGTTCTTC.

The V and J genes are TRBV7-2 and TRBJ2-5; 7 bases map to TRBD1. The CDR3 totals 15 residues. After removal of 5 bases from V and 4 bases from J, the junction contained 10 bases not matched to a gene. Germline loops: CDR1 SGHTA, CDR2 FQGNSA. CDR3 nucleotide sequence: TGTGCCAGCAGCCTAGGGGGCCGGGAACGAGAGACCCAGTACTTC. It is translated as CASSLGGRERETQYF.

This chain uses TRBV7-2 with TRBJ1-2; TRBD1 is a possible D gene (5 bases). Germline loops: CDR1 SGHTA, CDR2 FQGNSA. CDR3 length equals 13 residues. The V gene lost 1 base and the J gene lost 2 bases, with 5 bases spanning the gap. Here the CDR3 reads CASSLGGNYGYTF. The CDR3 nucleotides are TGTGCCAGCAGCTTAGGGGGGAACTATGGCTACACCTTC.

The V gene is TRBV27, the J gene TRBJ2-3; 12 nucleotides line up with TRBD2. This CDR3 is 18 amino acids long. Looked up from germline, CDR1 is MNHEY and CDR2 is SMNVEV (reference sequence). Trimming took 0 bases from V and 0 from J; bases not matched to a gene: 4. CDR3 protein: CASSLSGLAGTSTDTQYF. In DNA, the CDR3 is TGTGCCAGCAGTTTATCCGGACTAGCGGGGACTAGCACAGATACGCAGTATTTT.

V and J are TRBV6-1 and TRBJ1-2; the D is unclear. V was trimmed by 2 bases and J by 8 bases, leaving 9 bases between them. This CDR3 has 12 amino acids. From germline, CDR1 is MNHNS and CDR2 SASEGT. The CDR3, as DNA: TGTGCCAGCAGTGAATCGGGATCGGGCTACACCTTC. Translated: CASSESGSGYTF.

The CDR3 sequence is CASRPARTGAYGYTF. The DNA for the CDR3 is TGTGCCAGCAGACCCGCCCGGACAGGGGCCTATGGCTACACCTTC. The chain joins TRBV6-1 to TRBJ1-2; 9 bases align to TRBD1. V gave up 6 bases and J gave up 4 bases; unmatched junction bases: 9. The CDR3 consists of 15 residues. Germline V CDR1 and CDR2: MNHNS, SASEGT.

This rearrangement joins TRBV20-1 to TRBJ2-2; the D is unclear. The ends were cut back, 6 bases at V and 6 bases at J, with 8 bases in the middle. From germline, CDR1 is DFQATT and CDR2 SNEGSKA (reference sequence). The length of the CDR3 is 11 residues. This CDR3 reads CSARKAGELFF. The CDR3 nucleotides read TGCAGTGCGCGGAAAGCCGGGGAGCTGTTTTTT.

The chain couples TRBV6-5 to TRBJ2-5; 10 positions agree with TRBD1. This CDR3 is 13 amino acids long. The V gene's germline CDR1 is MNHEY and CDR2 SVGAGI. V was clipped by 6 bases and J by 4 bases; unmatched bases: 2. CDR3 in amino acids: CASRGQGRETQYF. Here the CDR3 DNA reads TGTGCCAGCAGGGGACAGGGGCGAGAGACCCAGTACTTC.

There are a few counts of this clone. The J gene is TRBJ2-7, the V gene TRBV6-6; possible D gene TRBD2, 5 bases. Germline V gene sequence: CDR1 MNHNY, CDR2 SVGAGI (reference sequence). This CDR3 has 15 amino acids. The V end was cut by 2 bases, the J end by 0 bases, with 11 bases between. CDR3 in amino acids: CASSYTLARSYEQYF. The CDR3 DNA sequence: TGTGCCAGCAGTTACACCTTAGCGCGCTCCTACGAGCAGTACTTC.

The rearrangement joins TRBV6-1 to TRBJ2-1, with a tentative D call TRBD1 (6 bases). CDR1 and CDR2 (germline): MNHNS, SASEGT. The CDR3 length is 13 residues. The germline V and J ends were trimmed by 6 bases and 4 bases, with 10 bases remaining between them. CDR3 nucleotides: TGTGCCAGCAGGCCTCAGGGGTACAATGAGCAGTTCTTC. Translating it yields CASRPQGYNEQFF.

The V gene is TRBV15, the J gene TRBJ1-4, with D unclear. This CDR3 comprises 13 residues. CDR1 is LNHNV and CDR2 is YYDKDF in the germline V gene (reference sequence). V lost 5 bases and J lost 8, with 12 bases in between. This CDR3 is CATSPRGLEKLFF. Here the CDR3 DNA reads TGTGCCACCAGCCCCAGAGGGTTGGAAAAACTGTTTTTT.

The CDR3 region is CASSLRAGNQPQHF. Written as DNA, the CDR3 is TGTGCCAGCAGCTTAAGGGCAGGCAATCAGCCCCAGCATTTT. The V gene is TRBV7-2, the J gene TRBJ1-5; D gene uncertain. The CDR3 length is 14 residues. Germline CDR1 and CDR2: SGHTA and FQGNSA. V was cut by 2 bases and J by 2 bases, with 7 bases left in between.